The 15 T cell receptor beta chains in this list originate from one sample, sequenced in a study of radiation and T cells in renal cell carcinoma. Generated by immunoSEQ multiplex PCR, the TCRdb table keeps only in-frame clones and is missing some. The sample holds tens of thousands of clones, 80% seen once. Time point here: blood 2 weeks post-SBRT. The treatment denotes: 15 Gy SBRT to primary tumor, nephrectomy 4 weeks later. Source: blood, taken from a patient whose treatment included radiotherapy and nephrectomy. The origin of the receptors is a woman aged 65 to 85 with renal cell carcinoma.

The chain carries TRBV7-9 and TRBJ2-7, with D possibly being TRBD1 (5 bases). V lost 5 bases and J 2 bases, leaving 10 bases between the germline ends. Germline CDR1 SEHNR, CDR2 FQNEAQ (reference sequence). There are 13 residues in the CDR3. CDR3 coding DNA: TGTGCCAGCAGCCCGGACACTACCTACGAGCAGTACTTC. Protein sequence: CASSPDTTYEQYF.

The chain combines TRBV27 with TRBJ2-1, with 7 bases lining up with TRBD2. Germline V gene lookup returns CDR1 MNHEY and CDR2 SMNVEV (reference sequence). The CDR3 covers 15 residues. The trim removed 5 bases at V and 4 bases at J, leaving 8 bases unmatched. CDR3 region: CASSPIAGLYNEQFF. The CDR3 nucleotides are TGTGCCAGCAGTCCCATAGCGGGCCTATACAATGAGCAGTTCTTC.

V is TRBV2 and J is TRBJ2-1; the D gene is possibly TRBD1 (6 bases). Germline CDR1 is SNHLY and CDR2 is FYNNEI. V lost 0 bases, J lost 11 bases, and 11 bases lay in between. This CDR3 region has 13 residues. The DNA for the CDR3 is TGTGCCAGCAGTGAAGCGGTCCGGGACAAGCAGTTCTTC. This codes for CASSEAVRDKQFF.

The CDR3 DNA reads TGTGCCAGCAGGTTCTGGACAGGGGACCCAGAGACCCAGTACTTC. Translation: CASRFWTGDPETQYF. The rearrangement uses TRBV27 and TRBJ2-5; TRBD1 aligns across 9 bases. The germline V gene has CDR1 MNHEY and CDR2 SMNVEV (reference sequence). V shed 6 bases and J 4 bases; nucleotides not matched to a gene: 9. This CDR3 is built from 15 residues.

The rearrangement links TRBV7-9 to TRBJ1-2, with D possibly TRBD1 on 5 matching bases. CDR1 and CDR2 (germline): SEHNR, FQNEAQ (reference sequence). CDR3 length: 15 residues. The ends were cut back, 1 base at V and 1 base at J, with 10 bases in the middle. CDR3 residues: CASSLGRGNNYGYTF. The CDR3 bases are TGTGCCAGCAGCTTAGGTCGGGGGAATAACTATGGCTACACCTTC. Filled out from reference TRBV7-9 and TRBJ1-2, the complete variable domain reads DTGVSQNPRHKITKRGQNVTFRCDPISEHNRLYWYRQTLGQGPEFLTYFQNEAQLEKSRLLSDRFSAERPKGSFSTLEIQRTEQGDSAMYLCASSLGRGNNYGYTFGSGTRLTVV.

The V and J genes are TRBV2 and TRBJ1-4, with a weak D call TRBD1 (5 bases). This CDR3 comprises 13 residues. Trimming left V 6 bases short and J 4 bases short, with 9 bases between. In germline, CDR1 is SNHLY, CDR2 FYNNEI. The CDR3 nucleotides read TGTGCCAGCAGGCGGGACTTTAATGAAAAACTGTTTTTT. Protein product: CASRRDFNEKLFF.

This chain links TRBV7-8 with TRBJ2-7; 7 bases match TRBD2. CDR3 length: 16 residues. Germline CDR1 and CDR2: SGHVS and FQNEAQ. Unmatched junction bases numbered 13, after V lost 5 bases and J lost 3 bases. In nucleotides, the CDR3 is TGTGCCAGCAGCGCCGTCCTCGCGGGAGTTCTCTACGAGCAGTACTTC. This encodes CASSAVLAGVLYEQYF.

The chain employs TRBV4-1 and TRBJ2-2, with a tentative D call TRBD1 (6 bases). This CDR3 has 16 amino acids. From germline, CDR1 is MGHRA and CDR2 YSYEKL. V was cut by 3 bases and J by 5 bases, with 16 bases left in between. In DNA form, the CDR3 reads TGCGCCAGCAGCCAGCCACAGGGTAGTGCGACCGGGGAGCTGTTTTTT. Its translation is CASSQPQGSATGELFF.

The chain joins TRBV5-6 to TRBJ1-6, with 7 nucleotides matching TRBD1. V lost 4 bases to trimming and J lost 6 bases; unmatched junction nucleotides: 4. The germline gives CDR1 SGHDT, CDR2 YYEEEE. The CDR3 has 14 amino acids. The CDR3 loop reads CASSRGRVNSPLHF. The CDR3, as DNA: TGTGCCAGCAGCAGGGGGCGAGTTAATTCACCCCTCCACTTT.

V gene TRBV7-9 combines with J gene TRBJ2-7; maybe TRBD1 (6 bases). The germline CDR1 and CDR2 sequences are SEHNR and FQNEAQ (reference sequence). V shed 5 bases and J shed 3 bases, with 11 bases lying between them. CDR3 length: 13 amino acids. CDR3 residues: CASSATGHYEQYF. The DNA for the CDR3 is TGTGCCAGCAGCGCCACAGGGCACTACGAGCAGTACTTC. Full variable domain (remainder filled in from reference TRBV7-9 and TRBJ2-7): DTGVSQNPRHKITKRGQNVTFRCDPISEHNRLYWYRQTLGQGPEFLTYFQNEAQLEKSRLLSDRFSAERPKGSFSTLEIQRTEQGDSAMYLCASSATGHYEQYFGPGTRLTVT.

A few counts support this clone. This chain connects TRBV6-5 to TRBJ1-6; 9 nucleotides align to TRBD1. The germline gives CDR1 MNHEY, CDR2 SVGAGI. Trimming took 6 bases from V and 8 from J; bases not matched to a gene: 2. The CDR3 has 13 amino acids. CDR3 coding DNA: TGTGCCAGCAGAGGGACAGGGTATTCACCCCTCCACTTT. Amino acid sequence: CASRGTGYSPLHF.

The V call is TRBV19, the J call TRBJ1-4; D is unresolved. CDR3 size: 13 residues. Germline V gene lookup returns CDR1 LNHDA and CDR2 SQIVND (reference sequence). The germline V and J ends were trimmed by 6 bases and 4 bases, with 9 bases remaining between them. The CDR3 DNA reads TGTGCCAGTAGGAGGACGGATAATGAAAAACTGTTTTTT. Protein sequence: CASRRTDNEKLFF.

The chain joins TRBV27 to TRBJ1-5; TRBD1 matches 7 bases. Trimming cost V 4 bases and J 4 bases; bases outside gene matches: 1. This CDR3 region has 13 residues. The germline gives CDR1 MNHEY, CDR2 SMNVEV (reference sequence). This chain's CDR3 is CASSYRGNQPQHF. In nucleotides, the CDR3 is TGTGCCAGCAGTTACAGGGGAAATCAGCCCCAGCATTTT.

This chain joins TRBV29-1 and TRBJ1-2; tentatively, D is TRBD1 (6 bases). This CDR3 contains 15 residues. Trimming took off 0 bases at V and 3 bases at J, with 14 bases between the two ends. From germline, CDR1 is SQVTM and CDR2 ANQGSEA. CDR3 coding DNA: TGCAGCGTTGAAGATCGCAGACAGGCTGACTATGGCTACACCTTC. Encoded protein: CSVEDRRQADYGYTF.

The chain employs TRBV4-1 and TRBJ1-1; D is possibly TRBD1 (5 bases). V shed 3 bases and J shed 0 bases, with 11 bases lying between them. The CDR3 loop spans 15 amino acids. The germline V gene encodes CDR1 MGHRA and CDR2 YSYEKL. The CDR3 DNA follows: TGCGCCAGCAGCCAGGGGACCGGTCTGAACACTGAAGCTTTCTTT. Its protein product is CASSQGTGLNTEAFF.